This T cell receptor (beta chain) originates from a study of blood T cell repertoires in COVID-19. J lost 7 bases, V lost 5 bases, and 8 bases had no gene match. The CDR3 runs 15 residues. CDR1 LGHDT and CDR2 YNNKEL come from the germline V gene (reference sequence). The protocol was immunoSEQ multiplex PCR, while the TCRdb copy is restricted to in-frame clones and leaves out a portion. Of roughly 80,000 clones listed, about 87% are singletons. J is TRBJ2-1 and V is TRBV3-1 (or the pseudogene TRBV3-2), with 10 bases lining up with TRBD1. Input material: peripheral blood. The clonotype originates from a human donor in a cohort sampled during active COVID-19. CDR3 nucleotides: TGTGCCAGCAGCTTTACAGGACAGGGGGGAAATGAGCAGTTCTTC. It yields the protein CASSFTGQGGNEQFF.